This entry lists 30 T cell receptor beta chains sequenced from one sample in a study of blood T cell repertoires in COVID-19. Data came from immunoSEQ multiplex PCR; TCRdb stores just in-frame clones and leaves some out. The sample records some 350,000 clones, about 89% being singletons. Sequenced input: PBMCs or T cells enriched from blood (not recorded which). The origin of the receptors is a woman aged 25 to 39 who had recovered from COVID-19.

This sequence joins TRBV3-1 (or the pseudogene TRBV3-2) and TRBJ2-7, with 9 bases identical to TRBD2. With V trimmed by 0 bases and J by 12 bases, 12 bases remained unmatched. Per the germline V gene, CDR1 is LGHDT and CDR2 is YNNKEL (reference sequence). The CDR3 covers 15 residues. The CDR3 nucleotides are TGTGCCAGCAGCCAAGATAGCGGGGGACCTTACAGGCGGTACTTC. Translating it yields CASSQDSGGPYRRYF.

The CDR3 DNA sequence: TGCGCCAGCAGCCAAGATCGACAGGGGTGGAATCAGCCCCAGCATTTT. As protein: CASSQDRQGWNQPQHF. This chain joins TRBV4-3 and TRBJ1-5, with 8 positions matching TRBD1. V lost 0 bases to trimming and J lost 4 bases; unmatched junction nucleotides: 5. The germline V gene encodes CDR1 LGHNA and CDR2 YSLEER. This CDR3 comprises 16 residues.

This clone occurred once. The chain joins TRBV7-2 to TRBJ1-6; D not certain. V gave up 0 bases and J gave up 7 bases, with 10 bases separating them. The CDR3 contains 15 residues. Germline V gene sequence: CDR1 SGHTA, CDR2 FQGNSA. The CDR3 DNA is TGTGCCAGCAGCTTAGCGCTCCGGGAGAATTCACCCCTCCACTTT. It yields the protein CASSLALRENSPLHF.

This chain uses TRBV10-3 with TRBJ2-7; TRBD1 matches 7 bases. Per the germline V gene, CDR1 is ENHRY and CDR2 is SYGVKD. J lost 1 base, V lost 6 bases, and 9 bases had no gene match. The CDR3 extends over 15 amino acids. The DNA of the CDR3 is TGTGCCATCAGCGAGGGCACAGGGGCTTCCTACGAGCAGTACTTC. This sequence encodes CAISEGTGASYEQYF.

This clone was seen more than once but under ten times. The chain combines TRBV10-3 with TRBJ1-5; TRBD1 might be the D (5 bases). The V end was cut by 7 bases, the J end by 0 bases, with 13 bases between. The CDR3 sequence is 15 residues long. Germline V gene sequence: CDR1 ENHRY, CDR2 SYGVKD. This CDR3 is CAIKAGPYSNQPQHF. CDR3 DNA sequence: TGTGCCATCAAGGCAGGGCCTTATAGCAATCAGCCCCAGCATTTT.

The V call is TRBV4-1, the J call TRBJ2-3, with TRBD2 identical over 7 bases. Germline CDR1 is MGHRA and CDR2 is YSYEKL. The J segment lost 2 bases and the V segment lost 3 bases, leaving 14 bases of the junction unmatched. This CDR3 has 18 residues. The CDR3 DNA reads TGCGCCAGCAGCCAGGTCGGGTTGGGCGGGGGTAACACAGATACGCAGTATTTT. Amino acids: CASSQVGLGGGNTDTQYF.

The chain's CDR3 is CASSFRGGYNEQFF. The CDR3 nucleotides read TGTGCCAGCAGCTTTAGGGGGGGATACAATGAGCAGTTCTTC. The rearrangement uses TRBV7-2 and TRBJ2-1, with D possibly being TRBD2 (7 bases). The CDR3 length is 14 residues. The V end lost 3 bases, the J end lost 4 bases, and 10 bases lay between the germline ends. The germline CDR1 and CDR2 sequences are SGHTA and FQGNSA. The entire variable domain, with the rest obtained from reference TRBV7-2 and TRBJ2-1, is as follows: GAGVSQSPSNKVTEKGKDVELRCDPISGHTALYWYRQSLGQGLEFLIYFQGNSAPDKSGLPSDRFSAERTGGSVSTLTIQRTQQEDSAVYLCASSFRGGYNEQFFGPGTRLTVL.

This chain joins TRBV4-2 and TRBJ1-4, with 10 bases identical to TRBD1. Germline values: CDR1 LGHNA, CDR2 YNFKEQ. V was clipped by 4 bases and J by 4 bases; unmatched bases: 15. The CDR3 contains 19 residues. The CDR3 nucleotides are TGTGCCAGCAGCCTGCACCCCGGGACAGGGGTGTTGGTTAATGAAAAACTGTTTTTT. Translated: CASSLHPGTGVLVNEKLFF.

J is TRBJ2-5 and V is TRBV6-5, with 8 bases matching TRBD1. There are 14 residues in the CDR3. From germline, CDR1 is MNHEY and CDR2 SVGAGI. The ends lost 5 bases at V and 2 bases at J; junction bases unmatched: 4. The CDR3 loop is CASSQGTGQETQYF. Written as DNA, the CDR3 is TGTGCCAGCAGTCAGGGGACAGGTCAAGAGACCCAGTACTTC.

This chain links TRBV19 with TRBJ2-3; D not certain. Germline CDR1 LNHDA, CDR2 SQIVND (reference sequence). Trimming stripped 8 bases from V and 4 bases from J, with 13 bases between. This CDR3 has 13 amino acids. CDR3 sequence: CASCNEVSDTQYF. The CDR3 DNA sequence: TGTGCCAGTTGCAATGAGGTCTCAGATACGCAGTATTTT.

V usage is TRBV6-1 and J usage is TRBJ2-4; 8 bases fit TRBD2. In germline, CDR1 is MNHNS, CDR2 SASEGT. Trimming cost V 1 base and J 14 bases; bases outside gene matches: 10. The CDR3 is 14 residues long. The CDR3 sequence is CASSEVRGGILKYF. CDR3 sequence (DNA): TGTGCCAGCAGTGAAGTCCGGGGGGGCATCTTGAAGTACTTC.

The V call is TRBV5-6, the J call TRBJ2-7, with 10 positions matching TRBD1. From germline, CDR1 is SGHDT and CDR2 YYEEEE. J gave up 2 bases and V 5 bases, and 4 bases lay outside the gene matches. This CDR3 has 14 residues. CDR3 in amino acids: CASRSGQGPYEQYF. The CDR3 nucleotides read TGTGCCAGCAGATCGGGACAGGGGCCCTACGAGCAGTACTTC.

The J gene is TRBJ1-4, the V gene TRBV4-3, with no clear D. V lost 3 bases to trimming and J lost 8 bases, with 16 bases between them. The CDR3 totals 15 residues. CDR1 LGHNA and CDR2 YSLEER come from the germline V gene. The CDR3 loop reads CASSQTPGELEKLFF. CDR3 coding DNA: TGCGCCAGCAGCCAGACCCCGGGAGAGCTGGAAAAACTGTTTTTT.

The rearrangement links TRBV5-5 to TRBJ1-2; no firm D call. The V end lost 4 bases, the J end lost 9 bases, and 13 bases lay between the germline ends. The CDR3 has 12 residues. Per germline, CDR1 SGHKS and CDR2 YYEKEE (reference sequence). The CDR3: CASSPPAGSYTF. The CDR3 region has the DNA TGTGCCAGCAGCCCCCCAGCAGGCAGCTACACCTTC.

The chain couples TRBV6-5 to TRBJ1-1; the D gene is possibly TRBD1 (5 bases). The V and J ends lost 5 bases and 6 bases respectively, with 16 bases between them. The CDR3 is made up of 14 amino acids. CDR1 MNHEY and CDR2 SVGAGI come from the germline V gene. The CDR3 here is CASSPPQGRAEAFF. In nucleotides, the CDR3 is TGTGCCAGCAGTCCCCCCCAGGGTAGGGCTGAAGCTTTCTTT.

The chain uses TRBV7-8 and TRBJ2-2, with 7 bases aligning to TRBD1. Germline V lookup: CDR1 SGHVS, CDR2 FQNEAQ. The V gene end was trimmed by 1 base and the J gene end by 4 bases; junction bases not matched to a gene: 9. CDR3 length: 17 amino acids. The CDR3 DNA is TGTGCCAGCAGCTTAGTGACGAGGGGGCTTGGCACCGGGGAGCTGTTTTTT. The encoded protein is CASSLVTRGLGTGELFF.

This chain connects TRBV2 to TRBJ1-2; 7 positions match TRBD1. CDR3 length equals 14 residues. In germline, CDR1 is SNHLY, CDR2 FYNNEI. V lost 6 bases to trimming and J lost 0 bases; unmatched junction nucleotides: 4. The CDR3 protein is CASRAGGTNYGYTF. The CDR3 DNA reads as TGTGCCAGCAGGGCAGGGGGGACTAACTATGGCTACACCTTC.

The rearrangement links TRBV10-3 to TRBJ2-7, with TRBD2 identical over 12 bases. Germline V gene sequence: CDR1 ENHRY, CDR2 SYGVKD. J was trimmed by 5 bases and V by 6 bases; bases with no gene match: 8. The CDR3 covers 15 residues. CDR3 region: CAISLAGGPADEQYF. The CDR3 region has the DNA TGTGCCATCAGCCTAGCGGGGGGGCCGGCAGACGAGCAGTACTTC.

This clone was seen only once. The chain is built from TRBV6-5 and TRBJ2-2; 7 bases align to TRBD1. The CDR3 spans 14 residues. Germline V CDR1 and CDR2: MNHEY, SVGAGI. Trimming removed 6 bases from V and 0 bases from J; junction bases left unmatched: 1. CDR3 sequence (DNA): TGTGCCAGCAGAGGACAGGCGAACACCGGGGAGCTGTTTTTT. This sequence encodes CASRGQANTGELFF.

This clone has only one observation. V and J are TRBV10-2 and TRBJ2-3; the D gene is possibly TRBD1 (6 bases). The CDR3 is 13 residues long. Germline CDR1 reads WSHSY; CDR2 reads SAAADI. The V end lost 6 bases, the J end lost 5 bases, and 12 bases lay between the germline ends. The CDR3 sequence: CASSQGIGDTQYF. CDR3 nucleotide sequence: TGCGCCAGCAGCCAGGGGATAGGAGATACGCAGTATTTT.

This chain connects TRBV7-9 to TRBJ1-1; TRBD1 agrees at 9 bases. Trimming at V came to 5 bases and at J to 4 bases, leaving 8 bases not matched to a gene. The CDR3 loop spans 15 amino acids. Germline values: CDR1 SEHNR, CDR2 FQNEAQ (reference sequence). The CDR3 DNA reads as TGTGCCAGCAGCCTTCGCGACAGGGGGGGCACTGAAGCTTTCTTT. Amino acid sequence: CASSLRDRGGTEAFF.

The V gene is TRBV4-3, the J gene TRBJ2-6; a weak D match, TRBD2 (5 bases). Germline V gives CDR1 LGHNA, CDR2 YSLEER. The CDR3 length is 16 residues. The V end lost 0 bases, the J end lost 2 bases, and 8 bases lay between the germline ends. The CDR3 nucleotides are TGCGCCAGCAGCCAAGATATGAGGGCTGGGGCCAACGTCCTGACTTTC. Its protein is CASSQDMRAGANVLTF.

The rearrangement links TRBV28 to TRBJ1-1; 7 bases are a match to TRBD1. Germline loops: CDR1 MDHEN, CDR2 SYDVKM. CDR3 size: 16 residues. V lost 3 bases, J lost 0 bases, and 7 bases stayed unmatched. The CDR3 loop reads CASSFGGQLMNTEAFF. CDR3 nucleotides: TGTGCCAGCAGTTTTGGGGGACAGCTGATGAACACTGAAGCTTTCTTT.

This clone was recorded only once. The J gene is TRBJ1-4, the V gene TRBV4-1; 7 positions match TRBD1. Germline loops: CDR1 MGHRA, CDR2 YSYEKL. The CDR3 is 17 residues long. The V segment lost 6 bases and the J segment 5 bases; nucleotides outside the gene matches: 15. The CDR3 is CASSHRGPLLGNEKLFF. The CDR3 DNA sequence: TGCGCCAGCAGTCACAGGGGCCCTCTACTCGGAAATGAAAAACTGTTTTTT.

The rearrangement links TRBV28 to TRBJ2-3; TRBD2 aligns across 9 bases. There are 15 residues in the CDR3. V shed 2 bases, J shed 5 bases, and the junction held 5 bases outside the gene matches. The germline CDR1 and CDR2 sequences are MDHEN and SYDVKM. In DNA form, the CDR3 reads TGTGCCAGCAGTTTAGCGGGGGGGCCTGGAGATACGCAGTATTTT. It is translated as CASSLAGGPGDTQYF.

This sequence joins TRBV6-5 and TRBJ2-7; 14 positions match TRBD2. The trim removed 6 bases at V and 4 bases at J, leaving 5 bases unmatched. This CDR3 has 15 amino acids. Germline loops: CDR1 MNHEY, CDR2 SVGAGI. For the CDR3, the DNA is TGTGCCAGCAGGACCGGACTAGCGGGGGGTTACGAGCAGTACTTC. This codes for CASRTGLAGGYEQYF.

The V call is TRBV7-9, the J call TRBJ1-1, with 7 nucleotides matching TRBD1. The CDR3 is 15 residues long. J was trimmed by 5 bases and V by 4 bases; bases with no gene match: 10. CDR1 is SEHNR and CDR2 is FQNEAQ in the germline V gene (reference sequence). CDR3 coding DNA: TGTGCCAGCAGCTCCTTATGGACAGGTCCGACTGAAGCTTTCTTT. The encoded protein is CASSSLWTGPTEAFF.

V gene TRBV13 combines with J gene TRBJ1-5, with 8 bases identical to TRBD1. V shed 5 bases and J 7 bases; nucleotides not matched to a gene: 4. The CDR3 extends over 13 amino acids. Germline V lookup: CDR1 PRHDT, CDR2 FYEKMQ (reference sequence). CDR3 sequence reads: CASSGTGGQPQHF. The CDR3 nucleotides read TGTGCCAGCAGCGGAACAGGGGGACAGCCCCAGCATTTT. Together with reference TRBV13 and TRBJ1-5, the CDR3 gives the full variable domain: AAGVIQSPRHLIKEKRETATLKCYPIPRHDTVYWYQQGPGQDPQFLISFYEKMQSDKGSIPDRFSAQQFSDYHSELNMSSLELGDSALYFCASSGTGGQPQHFGDGTRLSIL.

The gene calls are TRBV19 and TRBJ1-5, with D possibly matching TRBD1 (5 bases). Germline V gives CDR1 LNHDA, CDR2 SQIVND (reference sequence). This CDR3 contains 12 residues. Trimming took 8 bases from V and 7 from J, leaving 12 bases between them. The CDR3 is CASLGGAQPQHF. The CDR3 DNA sequence: TGTGCCAGTCTAGGAGGGGCGCAGCCCCAGCATTTT.

This rearrangement joins TRBV11-2 to TRBJ2-3; D not resolved. CDR1 SGHAT and CDR2 FQNNGV come from the germline V gene. With 6 bases removed from V and 1 base from J, the gap between germline ends came to 11 bases. This CDR3 has 14 amino acids. CDR3 amino acids: CASSRLVGTDTQYF. In DNA, the CDR3 is TGTGCCAGCAGTCGATTAGTTGGCACAGATACGCAGTATTTT.